The rows below give T cell receptor beta chains drawn from one sample of a study of blood T cells in healthy people across ages. In TCRdb, the 5' RACE reads were re-called with MiXCR into one record per CDR3 protein. The repertoire holds about 1.8 million distinct CDR3 sequences, with around 50% as singletons. Sequencing used blood. Receptors originate from a woman in her forties in good health. CDR3s include the opening cysteine and the closing phenylalanine or tryptophan. D genes are given only for firm matches. Some rows have no size entry. The others give once, few or many, or a class for an expanded clone.

TRBJ2-7,few,TRBV7-9,NA,CASSLPGDGSYEQYF,TGTGCCAGCAGCCTTCCAGGGGACGGCTCCTACGAGCAGTACTTC
TRBJ2-3,NA,TRBV20-1,NA,CSAKKGPAPRDTQYF,TGCAGTGCTAAAAAGGGCCCAGCCCCCCGAGATACGCAGTATTTT
TRBJ2-1,NA,TRBV6-4,NA,CASSEEVSSYNEQFF,TGTGCCAGCAGTGAGGAGGTTAGCTCCTACAATGAGCAGTTCTTC
TRBJ2-7,NA,TRBV13,TRBD1,CASTYRTGSGYEQYF,TGTGCCAGCACCTATCGGACAGGGAGTGGGTACGAGCAGTACTTC
TRBJ2-3,many,TRBV20-1,TRBD2,CSATLAGVTDTQYF,TGCAGTGCGACCTTAGCGGGGGTTACAGATACGCAGTATTTT
TRBJ1-1,NA,TRBV5-1,NA,CASSEIRGDTEAFF,TGCGCCAGCAGCGAAATTCGGGGGGACACTGAAGCTTTCTTT
TRBJ1-4,NA,TRBV5-1,NA,CASSQLGPDEKLFF,TGCGCCAGCAGCCAACTCGGACCAGATGAAAAACTGTTTTTT
TRBJ2-5,few,TRBV2,NA,CASIGNRNQETQYF,TGTGCCAGCATAGGGAACAGGAACCAAGAGACCCAGTACTTC
TRBJ2-1,NA,TRBV7-9,NA,CASSPGGGSGQQFF,TGTGCCAGCAGCCCCGGTGGTGGGTCGGGACAACAGTTCTTC
TRBJ2-1,few,TRBV5-1,TRBD2,CASSETRLAGTSGNEQFF,TGCGCCAGCAGCGAAACCCGCCTAGCGGGGACCTCTGGGAATGAGCAGTTCTTC
TRBJ1-6,NA,TRBV27,NA,CASTGTWNSPLHF,TGTGCCAGCACGGGAACTTGGAATTCACCCCTCCACTTT
TRBJ2-7,NA,TRBV28,NA,CASSQEGNEQYF,TGTGCCAGCTCCCAGGAGGGCAACGAGCAGTACTTC
TRBJ2-1,NA,TRBV3-1,TRBD1,CASSRSIGTGDLNNEQFF,TGTGCCAGCAGCCGATCTATTGGGACAGGGGATTTAAACAATGAGCAGTTCTTC
TRBJ2-6,NA,TRBV7-8,NA,CASSLALASGANVLTF,TGTGCCAGCAGCTTAGCTCTGGCATCTGGGGCCAACGTCCTGACTTTC
TRBJ2-3,NA,TRBV7-2,NA,CASLAPGKVAHTDTQYF,TGTGCCAGCCTGGCGCCGGGTAAAGTAGCCCACACAGATACGCAGTATTTT
TRBJ2-1,NA,TRBV7-9,TRBD2,CASSFPSGGFNEQFF,TGTGCCAGCAGCTTCCCTAGCGGGGGCTTCAATGAGCAGTTCTTC
TRBJ2-5,NA,TRBV2,TRBD2,CASSDTSGAQYF,TGTGCCAGCAGTGACACTAGCGGGGCCCAGTACTTC
TRBJ1-5,NA,TRBV4-3,NA,CASSQGDGDQPQHF,TGCGCCAGCAGCCAAGGGGACGGAGATCAGCCCCAGCATTTT
TRBJ1-2,few,TRBV20-1,TRBD1,CSATDRFYGYTF,TGCAGTGCAACGGACAGGTTCTATGGCTACACCTTC
TRBJ2-6,NA,TRBV6-2/TRBV6-3,TRBD1,CASSQKRRTGTKLSGANVLTF,TGTGCCAGCAGCCAGAAAAGGCGGACAGGGACAAAGCTCTCTGGGGCCAATGTCCTGACTTTC
TRBJ2-7,NA,TRBV18,NA,CASSPEGFGSYEQYF,TGTGCCAGCTCCCCCGAGGGGTTCGGCTCCTACGAGCAGTACTTC
TRBJ2-3,few,TRBV4-1,NA,CASSQGDSGYGDTQYF,TGCGCCAGCAGCCAAGGGGACTCCGGGTATGGAGATACGCAGTATTTT
TRBJ2-7,NA,TRBV5-1,NA,CASSLEFRISYEQYF,TGCGCCAGCAGCTTAGAATTCAGGATTTCCTACGAGCAGTACTTC
TRBJ2-5,once,TRBV12-3/TRBV12-4,NA,CASSFAGAQGTQYF,TGTGCCAGCAGTTTTGCGGGGGCTCAAGGGACCCAGTACTTC
TRBJ1-2,NA,TRBV4-1,NA,CASSQGLRDGYGYTF,TGCGCCAGCAGCCAAGGCCTCAGGGACGGATATGGCTACACCTTC